These T cell receptor beta chains were read from a single sample in a study of shared clonotypes between healthy human individuals. Sequenced by immunoSEQ multiplex PCR; TCRdb stores in-frame clones only, minus some. The sample lists about 1 million clones; roughly 80% were seen once. The sample taken for sequencing was memory CD4+ T cells sorted from blood. These receptors were collected from a young man in good health. Both conserved end residues are part of each CDR3. Each record gives: V gene, D gene, J gene, clone size, CDR3 DNA, CDR3 protein. D genes are given only for firm matches. Part of the rows lack a size; the others show once, few, many or a class for expanded clones.

V: TRBV2; D: -; J: TRBJ1-6; size: -; DNA: TGTGCCAGCGGAAGCAGTGGCGAATCACCCCTCCACTTT; CDR3: CASGSSGESPLHF
V: TRBV5-1; D: -; J: TRBJ2-2; size: -; DNA: TGCGCCAGCAGCCCGGGTCGGCGGGAAACCGGGGAGCTGTTTTTT; CDR3: CASSPGRRETGELFF
V: TRBV2; D: -; J: TRBJ1-3; size: -; DNA: TGTGCCAGCAGGGCCGGGACCGGAAACACCATATATTTT; CDR3: CASRAGTGNTIYF
V: TRBV9; D: -; J: TRBJ2-1; size: few; DNA: TGTGCCAGCAGCGTAAAAGGGAGAGGGGATGAGCAGTTCTTC; CDR3: CASSVKGRGDEQFF
V: TRBV6-1; D: -; J: TRBJ1-5; size: -; DNA: TGTGCCAGCAGTCCAGGGCCCTCGGTTAATCAGCCCCAGCATTTT; CDR3: CASSPGPSVNQPQHF
V: TRBV2; D: TRBD1; J: TRBJ1-4; size: few; DNA: TGTGCCAGCAGTAAGGGACAGTCCGAGTTTTTT; CDR3: CASSKGQSEFF
V: TRBV4-2; D: TRBD2; J: TRBJ2-5; size: few; DNA: TGTGCCAGCAGCCAAGATAGCCGCGGGGGGGAAGAGACCCAGTACTTC; CDR3: CASSQDSRGGEETQYF
V: TRBV6-5; D: -; J: TRBJ2-3; size: -; DNA: TGTGCCAGCAGTTACTCGGAGAGCACAGATACGCAGTATTTT; CDR3: CASSYSESTDTQYF
V: TRBV12-5; D: -; J: TRBJ1-5; size: -; DNA: TGTGCTAGTGGTTTGGCGGGGATAGGACAGTGGAATCAGCCCCAGCATTTT; CDR3: CASGLAGIGQWNQPQHF
V: TRBV5-4; D: -; J: TRBJ1-6; size: -; DNA: TGTGCCAGCAGCTTGTTCGTGACGGCAAGGGATTCACCCCTCCACTTT; CDR3: CASSLFVTARDSPLHF
V: TRBV18; D: -; J: TRBJ2-7; size: -; DNA: TGTGCCAGCTCAAAGACAGCCTACGAGCAGTACTTC; CDR3: CASSKTAYEQYF
V: TRBV5-1; D: TRBD1; J: TRBJ2-3; size: -; DNA: TGCGCCAGCAGCCCGGACAGGTGGACAGATACGCAGTATTTT; CDR3: CASSPDRWTDTQYF
V: TRBV5-4; D: -; J: TRBJ2-4; size: -; DNA: TGTGCCAGCAGCTCGGGCTCAGGGGTAATGAAGAACATTCAGTACTTC; CDR3: CASSSGSGVMKNIQYF
V: TRBV5-4; D: TRBD1; J: TRBJ2-5; size: -; DNA: TGTGCCAGCAGCCCTGACAGGGGGGCCCCCCGGGCCCAGTACTTC; CDR3: CASSPDRGAPRAQYF
V: TRBV5-5; D: -; J: TRBJ2-6; size: once; DNA: TGTGCCAGCAGCCCCCAGGGAGCTGGGGCCAACGTCCTGACTTTC; CDR3: CASSPQGAGANVLTF
V: TRBV7-2; D: TRBD1; J: TRBJ1-1; size: once; DNA: TGTGCCAGCAGCATCAGGGGGTTTGGGACTGAAGCTTTCTTT; CDR3: CASSIRGFGTEAFF
V: TRBV7-2; D: -; J: TRBJ1-3; size: -; DNA: TGTGCCAGCTCACCGAGACAGCCGTCTTCTGGAAACACCATATATTTT; CDR3: CASSPRQPSSGNTIYF
V: TRBV18; D: -; J: TRBJ1-5; size: -; DNA: TGTGCCAGCTCACGGAGGAGATTCGGCAATCAGCCCCAGCATTTT; CDR3: CASSRRRFGNQPQHF
V: TRBV19; D: TRBD2; J: TRBJ2-3; size: -; DNA: TGTGCCAGTAGCCGAAGAGCCGGGACTAGCGGGGACACAGATACGCAGTATTTT; CDR3: CASSRRAGTSGDTDTQYF
V: TRBV5-1; D: -; J: TRBJ1-2; size: few; DNA: TGCGCCAGCAGCTTGGTTGCAGGCCTCTATGGCTACACCTTC; CDR3: CASSLVAGLYGYTF
V: TRBV5-1; D: -; J: TRBJ2-2; size: -; DNA: TGCGCCAGCAGCATCCAGGGGCGTAACGGGGAGCTGTTTTTT; CDR3: CASSIQGRNGELFF
V: TRBV4-3; D: -; J: TRBJ2-5; size: -; DNA: TGCGCCAGCAGCCAAGATTGGGGCCAGAAAGAGACCCAGTACTTC; CDR3: CASSQDWGQKETQYF
V: TRBV2; D: TRBD2; J: TRBJ2-4; size: -; DNA: TGTGCCAGCACGGCGGGAGGTCCCAAAAACATTCAGTACTTC; CDR3: CASTAGGPKNIQYF
V: TRBV6-5; D: -; J: TRBJ2-7; size: -; DNA: TGTGCCACCGTTCCCGGGAGAGGTCGGGAGCAGTACTTC; CDR3: CATVPGRGREQYF
V: TRBV7-2; D: TRBD2; J: TRBJ2-1; size: once; DNA: TGTGCCAGCAGCTTAAGTAGCGGGACATACAATGAGCAGTTCTTC; CDR3: CASSLSSGTYNEQFF
V: TRBV2; D: -; J: TRBJ2-2; size: -; DNA: TGTGCCAGCAGTTCCGGACCGAACACCGGGGAGCTGTTTTTT; CDR3: CASSSGPNTGELFF
V: TRBV5-1; D: -; J: TRBJ1-3; size: -; DNA: TGCGCCAGCAGCTTGGATGGCAGTCCCTCTGGAAACACCATATATTTT; CDR3: CASSLDGSPSGNTIYF
V: TRBV4-3; D: TRBD2; J: TRBJ2-3; size: -; DNA: TGCGCCAGCAGCCAAGATCTTGGGCTAGCGGGATCCCCCCGGAGCACAGATACGCAGTATTTT; CDR3: CASSQDLGLAGSPRSTDTQYF
V: TRBV2; D: TRBD2; J: TRBJ2-1; size: -; DNA: TGTGCCAGCAGTGAGCTTCTAGCGGTGATCAATGAGCAGTTCTTC; CDR3: CASSELLAVINEQFF
V: TRBV19; D: -; J: TRBJ2-5; size: -; DNA: TGTGCCAGTATCTCCTCAGGGGAAGAGACCCAGTACTTC; CDR3: CASISSGEETQYF
V: TRBV2; D: -; J: TRBJ2-1; size: -; DNA: TGTGCCAGCAGAGGGCAGCCGTACAATGAGCAGTTCTTC; CDR3: CASRGQPYNEQFF
V: TRBV9; D: TRBD1; J: TRBJ2-7; size: -; DNA: TGTGCCAGCAGCCGGGTGGGACAGGGATACGAGCAGTACTTC; CDR3: CASSRVGQGYEQYF
V: TRBV18; D: -; J: TRBJ2-5; size: -; DNA: TGTGCCAGCTCACAGGGGAGAAACCAAGAGACCCAGTACTTC; CDR3: CASSQGRNQETQYF